Shown below are 8 T cell receptor beta chains from a single sample sequenced in a study of OX40 agonist ivuxolimab in advanced cancers. The repertoire was sequenced with immunoSEQ multiplex PCR; TCRdb's copy has only in-frame clones and lacks some. The repertoire includes about 60,000 clones, about 88% of them detected once, and 9% to 15% sits in the top ten. The sequenced sample was CD4+ or CD8+ T cells sorted from blood, obtained in a trial of the OX40 agonist ivuxolimab. The receptors originated from an adult with an advanced solid tumor such as melanoma, head and neck, liver or kidney cancer.

The genes are TRBV6-5 and TRBJ2-3, with D perhaps assigned TRBD1 or TRBD2 (5 bases each). V lost 4 bases, J lost 7 bases, and 15 bases lay in between. Germline CDR1 MNHEY, CDR2 SVGAGI. The CDR3 sequence is 14 residues long. Here the CDR3 DNA reads TGTGCCAGCAGTTCAGGAGTTGAGGGGTATACGCAGTATTTT. This gives the protein CASSSGVEGYTQYF.

This clone was recorded once. J is TRBJ1-2 and V is TRBV13; 7 positions agree with TRBD1. V was clipped by 4 bases and J by 3 bases; unmatched bases: 8. CDR1 PRHDT and CDR2 FYEKMQ come from the germline V gene (reference sequence). The CDR3 sequence is 15 residues long. CDR3 amino acids: CASSSQGVSDYGYTF. The CDR3 coding sequence is TGTGCCAGCAGCTCTCAGGGGGTTAGTGACTATGGCTACACCTTC.

The V and J genes are TRBV4-1 and TRBJ2-4; 7 bases line up with TRBD2. Germline loops: CDR1 MGHRA, CDR2 YSYEKL. This CDR3 has 18 amino acids. V shed 0 bases, J shed 6 bases, and the junction held 14 bases outside the gene matches. The CDR3 here is CASSQDGTSALIGNIQYF. DNA for the CDR3: TGCGCCAGCAGCCAAGATGGAACTAGCGCCCTCATCGGAAACATTCAGTACTTC.

This clone has only a few counts. The chain joins TRBV12-1 to TRBJ1-3. TRBV12-1 is a pseudogene. There are 15 residues in the CDR3. CDR3 in amino acids: CASSLGPPSGNTIYF. The CDR3 nucleotides are TGTGCCAGCAGCTTAGGCCCGCCGTCTGGAAACACCATATATTTT.

The chain couples TRBV4-3 to TRBJ2-1; unclear D gene. V shed 0 bases and J shed 1 base, with 10 bases lying between them. Germline V gene lookup returns CDR1 LGHNA and CDR2 YSLEER. The CDR3 runs to 16 residues. CDR3 in DNA: TGCGCCAGCAGCCAAGAAGAAGGTAAATCCTACAATGAGCAGTTCTTC. This translates into CASSQEEGKSYNEQFF.

The gene calls are TRBV6-5 and TRBJ1-4; D is possibly TRBD1 (5 bases). V was trimmed by 3 bases and J by 3 bases, leaving 14 bases between them. CDR1 and CDR2 (germline): MNHEY, SVGAGI. The CDR3 loop spans 16 amino acids. CDR3 region: CASSYSRLGANEKLFF. CDR3 nucleotide sequence: TGTGCCAGCAGTTATTCCCGCTTAGGGGCTAATGAAAAACTGTTTTTT.

This chain connects TRBV27 to TRBJ2-1; D is possibly TRBD1 (5 bases). This CDR3 is 14 amino acids long. CDR1 and CDR2 (germline): MNHEY, SMNVEV (reference sequence). V lost 3 bases to trimming and J lost 6 bases, with 12 bases between them. DNA for the CDR3: TGTGCCAGCAGTTTCCCAGGGAAGGGCAATGAGCAGTTCTTC. This gives the protein CASSFPGKGNEQFF.

The rearrangement uses TRBV28 and TRBJ2-7, with unresolved D. Germline values: CDR1 MDHEN, CDR2 SYDVKM. This CDR3 has 11 amino acids. Trimming removed 6 bases from V and 2 bases from J, with 5 bases in between. The CDR3 nucleotides read TGTGCCAGCAGCTTAACCTACGAGCAGTACTTC. Residues: CASSLTYEQYF.